Listed below are T cell receptor beta chains from one sample, sequenced in a study of CD8+CD57+ T cells in acquired aplastic anemia. Each CDR3 protein is one row after TCRdb ran MiXCR on the reads. The repertoire has over 150,000 distinct CDR3 sequences, less than 65% of them found once; the top ten carry about 42%. The sequenced material came from sorted CD4+, CD8+, or CD8+CD57+ T cells (not recorded which) from PBMCs. These receptors all stem from a human donor with aplastic anemia. CDR3s include the opening cysteine and the closing phenylalanine or tryptophan. D genes are given only for firm matches. Clone size appears in some rows only: once, few, many, or a class for an expanded clone.

size,D,J,V,CDR3,DNA
NA,NA,TRBJ2-7,TRBV7-3,CASRYQGEGEQYF,TGTGCCAGCAGATACCAGGGGGAGGGTGAGCAGTACTTC
NA,NA,TRBJ2-1,TRBV7-9,CASSPDSYNEQFF,TGTGCTAGCAGCCCGGACTCGTACAATGAGCAGTTCTTC
NA,NA,TRBJ2-5,TRBV20-1,CSASTVGRKTQYF,TGCAGTGCGTCGACAGTGGGCCGAAAGACCCAGTACTTC
many,TRBD2,TRBJ2-3,TRBV20-1,CSARAGGRSTDTQYF,TGCAGTGCTAGAGCGGGGGGGCGGAGCACAGATACGCAGTATTTT
NA,TRBD2,TRBJ2-1,TRBV6-1,CASSEGLAVYNEQFF,TGTGCCAGCAGTGAAGGACTAGCGGTGTACAATGAGCAGTTCTTC
NA,NA,TRBJ1-1,TRBV5-4,CASSSENGLTEAFF,TGTGCCAGCAGCTCGGAGAATGGACTCACTGAAGCTTTCTTT
once,NA,TRBJ1-2,TRBV12-3/TRBV12-4,CASSLGGEGNGYTF,TGTGCCAGCAGTTTAGGGGGGGAAGGGAATGGCTACACCTTC
many,NA,TRBJ2-7,TRBV10-1,CASSETVVGAYEQYF,TGCGCCAGCAGTGAGACCGTCGTGGGCGCCTACGAGCAGTACTTC
NA,NA,TRBJ2-5,TRBV5-1,CASRAEETQYF,TGCGCCAGCAGGGCGGAAGAGACCCAGTACTTC
many,NA,TRBJ1-5,TRBV6-1,CASMGAQPQHF,TGTGCCAGCATGGGAGCTCAGCCCCAGCATTTT
NA,NA,TRBJ1-3,TRBV6-5,CATRQGSSPLHFGNTIYF,NA
NA,NA,TRBJ2-7,TRBV10-2,CASRTGTPGLYERYF,TGCGCCAGCAGGACCGGGACACCCGGGCTCTACGAGCGGTACTTC
many,TRBD1,TRBJ2-5,TRBV13,CASSYGTGWRNTQYF,TGTGCCAGCAGTTATGGGACAGGGTGGCGAAATACCCAGTACTTC
NA,TRBD2,TRBJ2-1,TRBV20-1,CSAGTSGKHNEQFF,TGCAGTGCTGGGACTAGCGGGAAACACAATGAGCAGTTCTTC
NA,NA,TRBJ2-6,TRBV29-1,CSVPAGSGANVLTF,TGCAGCGTTCCTGCGGGCTCTGGGGCCAACGTCCTGACTTTC
NA,NA,TRBJ2-2,TRBV7-2,CASSSRGSELFF,TGTGCCAGCAGCTCCCGGGGGAGCGAGCTGTTTTTT
once,TRBD1,TRBJ2-7,TRBV20-1,CSAPDVRTGGSYEQYF,TGCAGTGCTCCTGACGTGAGGACAGGGGGGTCCTACGAGCAGTACTTC
NA,NA,TRBJ2-7,TRBV5-7,CASSVGGLATYEQYF,TGTGCCAGCAGCGTAGGAGGGCTCGCCACCTACGAGCAGTACTTC
NA,NA,TRBJ2-7,TRBV7-2,CASRVSVPYEQYF,TGTGCCAGCAGGGTCTCGGTCCCCTACGAGCAGTACTTC
NA,NA,TRBJ1-2,TRBV20-1,CSARVGGDYGYTF,TGCAGTGCTAGAGTTGGGGGGGACTATGGCTACACCTTC
few,TRBD1,TRBJ1-6,TRBV5-5,CASSWGQGSPLHF,TGTGCCAGCAGCTGGGGACAGGGTTCACCCCTCCACTTT
once,NA,TRBJ2-1,TRBV15,CATSRDGDEQFF,TGTGCCACCAGCAGAGATGGGGATGAGCAGTTCTTC
NA,NA,TRBJ1-3,TRBV19,CASRSTGTGNTIYF,TGTGCCAGTAGGTCGACTGGGACTGGAAACACCATATATTTT
NA,TRBD2,TRBJ2-3,TRBV7-9,CASSLRSGSGTYEQYF,TGTGCCAGCAGCTTACGGTCGGGTAGCGGGACCTACGAGCAGTACTTT
NA,NA,TRBJ1-2,TRBV25-1,CASSSTGASNYGYTF,TGTGCCAGCAGTTCCACCGGGGCGTCCAACTATGGCTACACCTTC
NA,NA,TRBJ2-6,TRBV10-3,CAITPRREEDGANVLTF,TGTGCCATCACCCCTCGCAGGGAAGAGGATGGGGCCAACGTCCTGACTTTC